The present T cell receptor beta chain was sequenced within a study of CD8+ T cells in alopecia areata. Study as a whole: The SALT score measured affected scalp surface percentage in treated patients. Study-level results: Scalp sample sequencing also detects resident alphabeta T cells of normal skin. Many expanded lesional clones stayed in scalp and blood while on tofacitinib.

CDR3 length equals 12 residues. Germline V gene lookup returns CDR1 SQVTM and CDR2 ANQGSEA. Between the trimmed V and J ends, which lost 5 bases and 2 bases, there was a span of 4 bases. The authors extracted RNA and reverse transcribed it into cDNA as the sequencing template. TCRdb's copy holds only in-frame clones and misses some; the assay was immunoSEQ multiplex PCR. The table includes 110,000 to 150,000 clones, about 51% detected once. The treatment: oral pan-JAK inhibitor, 5-10 mg twice daily. This clone came up once. Its antigen is still unknown. This rearrangement joins TRBV29-1 to TRBJ2-6, with D unresolved. This sequence originates from a human donor with alopecia areata. The sample consisted of CD8+ T cells sorted from blood, taken at week 4, from a patient treated with tofacitinib. For the CDR3, the DNA is TGCAGCGTTTTAACTGGGGCCAACGTCCTGACTTTC. Its protein is CSVLTGANVLTF.